The 9 T cell receptor beta chains below come from one sample, sequenced in a study of T cell clonality in common variable immunodeficiency. Study results and caveats: Reportedly, TCR beta sequences from common variable immunodeficiency showed fewer deletions and N-nucleotide insertions.

Method: immunoSEQ multiplex PCR; TCRdb's copy keeps in-frame clones and lacks some. This record lists several thousand clones, none seen once only, and the top ten clones contain approximately 4.3%. These TCRs' antigens remain unknown. The sample consisted of peripheral blood mononuclear cells. These receptors were obtained from a human donor with common variable immunodeficiency.

By sample share, this clone is medium-sized. Read sequence stops 3 residues before the CDR3 end, and the germline J gene provides the missing end. V gene TRBV19 combines with J gene TRBJ2-2, with a weak D call TRBD1 (7 bases). The CDR3 spans 13 residues. Trimming cost V 6 bases and J 5 bases, with 10 bases left between them. Germline values: CDR1 LNHDA, CDR2 SQIVND (reference sequence). Partial CDR3 DNA: TGTGCCAGTAGGGCAGGGGGGACCGGGGAG. This sequence encodes CASRAGGTGE. From start to end, the CDR3 is CASRAGGTGELFF. Filled out from reference TRBV19 and TRBJ2-2, the complete variable domain reads DGGITQSPKYLFRKEGQNVTLSCEQNLNHDAMYWYRQDPGQGLRLIYYSQIVNDFQKGDIAEGYSVSREKKESFPLTVTSAQKNPTAFYLCASRAGGTGELFFGEGSRLTVL.

This clone appeared a few times. The covered CDR3 bases are TGTGCCAGCAGCCCCCCGGGGGGGCAGGACACTGAA. Translated, it gives CASSPPGGQDTE. In full, the CDR3 is CASSPPGGQDTEAFF. The V call is TRBV7-9, the J call TRBJ1-1, with D perhaps matching TRBD1 (6 bases). The sequence runs out 3 residues before the end of the CDR3; the remainder is reconstructed from the germline J gene. Germline CDR1 SEHNR, CDR2 FQNEAQ (reference sequence). The CDR3 consists of 15 residues. V lost 5 bases and J 3 bases, leaving 16 bases between the germline ends. Together with reference TRBV7-9 and TRBJ1-1, the CDR3 gives the full variable domain: DTGVSQNPRHKITKRGQNVTFRCDPISEHNRLYWYRQTLGQGPEFLTYFQNEAQLEKSRLLSDRFSAERPKGSFSTLEIQRTEQGDSAMYLCASSPPGGQDTEAFFGQGTRLTVV.

This clone has at least ten counts. From the germline J gene comes the end of the CDR3, since the read stops 3 residues before it. The rearrangement links TRBV19 to TRBJ1-1; tentative D call: TRBD1 (6 bases). The ends were cut back, 8 bases at V and 0 bases at J, with 16 bases in the middle. CDR1 and CDR2 from the germline V gene are LNHDA and SQIVND (reference sequence). The CDR3 is made up of 15 amino acids. The CDR3 bases that were read are TGTGCCAGTCTATCCCGGGGGGACATGAACACTGAA. It encodes CASLSRGDMNTE. The complete CDR3 protein is CASLSRGDMNTEAFF.

At least ten counts were recorded for this clone. The CDR3 end is not reached by the read, which stops 3 residues before it; the germline J gene fills it in. V gene TRBV5-6 combines with J gene TRBJ2-1, with D hard to call. The CDR3 length is 14 residues. V lost 2 bases and J 3 bases, leaving 9 bases between the germline ends. Germline CDR1 SGHDT, CDR2 YYEEEE. The CDR3 DNA, read in part, is TGTGCCAGCAGCTTTACAGAGATCTACAATGAG. It is translated as CASSFTEIYNE. The CDR3 in its entirety is CASSFTEIYNEQFF.

This clone was recorded a few times. One end of the junction fails to match germline, which may point to a read error. Incomplete CDR3 DNA: TGTGCCGGCAGCTCTGGGGGCATTGGGGCCAACGTC. The encoded protein is CAGSSGGIGANV. The complete CDR3 reads CAGSSGGIGANVLTF. The chain has TRBV11-3 and TRBJ2-6; weak D call: TRBD1 (6 bases). The CDR3 is cut off 3 residues early in the read; its end comes from the germline J gene. CDR3 length equals 15 residues. Germline V lookup: CDR1 SGHNT, CDR2 YENEEA.

This clone occurred many times. The observed sequence ends 3 residues before the CDR3 terminus, with the missing tail filled in from the germline J gene. The chain couples TRBV7-2 to TRBJ1-2; TRBD1 is a possible D gene (6 bases). This CDR3 is built from 14 residues. In germline, CDR1 is SGHTA, CDR2 FQGNSA. V was cut by 2 bases and J by 3 bases, with 10 bases left in between. This chain's CDR3 is CASSLMRTDYGYTF. The sequenced CDR3 bases are TGTGCCAGCAGCTTAATGAGGACAGACTATGGC. Drawing the rest from reference TRBV7-2 and TRBJ1-2, the complete variable domain is GAGVSQSPSNKVTEKGKDVELRCDPISGHTALYWYRQSLGQGLEFLIYFQGNSAPDKSGLPSDRFSAERTGGSVSTLTIQRTQQEDSAVYLCASSLMRTDYGYTFGSGTRLTVV.

This clone was found many times. With the read ending 3 residues before the CDR3 end, the germline J gene is used to fill in that end. The rearrangement joins TRBV28 to TRBJ1-5; D is unclear. Germline lookup yields CDR1 MDHEN and CDR2 SYDVKM. The CDR3 runs 17 residues. V dropped 2 bases and J dropped 0 bases, with 14 bases sitting between them. The DNA read from the CDR3 is TGTGCCAGCAGTTTACCTCACGGGTGGTATAGCAATCAGCCC. It yields the protein CASSLPHGWYSNQP. The entire CDR3 reads CASSLPHGWYSNQPQHF.

The sample holds many counts of this clone. The read comes to an end 3 residues before the CDR3 does, leaving the germline J gene to fill in the end. The chain links TRBV4-1 to TRBJ2-1; TRBD2 aligns across 12 bases. The CDR3 has 18 amino acids. Germline CDR1 is MGHRA and CDR2 is YSYEKL. The V segment lost 2 bases and the J segment 0 bases; nucleotides outside the gene matches: 5. The CDR3 sequence is CASSQYPSGRASYNEQFF. The part of the CDR3 DNA that was read is TGCGCCAGCAGCCAATACCCTAGCGGGAGGGCCTCCTACAATGAG.

A word on this clone: The CDR3 end is not reached by the read, which stops 3 residues before it; the germline J gene fills it in. V is TRBV7-9 and J is TRBJ2-2, with a possible D match to TRBD1 (6 bases). Germline V lookup: CDR1 SEHNR, CDR2 FQNEAQ (reference sequence). The CDR3 spans 15 residues. Trimming removed 1 base from V and 7 bases from J, with 13 bases in between. The CDR3 bases that were read are TGTGCCAGCAGCTTAGGTTGGACAGTTATCGGGGAG. The encoded protein is CASSLGWTVIGE. The entire CDR3 is CASSLGWTVIGELFF.